This T cell receptor beta chain comes out of a study of T cell responses to AZD1222 COVID-19 vaccine (dated by TCRdb to the early 2020s). For context, the study as a whole: A total of 233 trial participants underwent TCR sequencing, of whom about 210 received two doses of AZD1222 and some 26 received two doses of the MenACWY control vaccine. Enrollment into the trials was organized by age into subgroups of 18-55, 56-69 and 70-plus years, and those subgroups contained roughly 140, 27 and 60 TCR-sequenced participants, respectively. Overall study outcomes, separate from this receptor: The 56-69-year group was small, and its depth increase did not reach significance, likely because of low power. Spike-specific TCR breadth and depth rose significantly after two AZD1222 doses compared with day 0 and with MenACWY recipients. Because no day 14 peak-response samples were available, repertoires were characterized only after the peak T cell response. Nearly half of unique spike-specific TCRs reportedly recognized epitopes outside regions mutated in the B.1.351 and B.1.1.7 variants. Conclusions about previously exposed vaccinees are limited, since just five to seven AZD1222 recipients were seropositive for SARS-CoV-2 at baseline. Participants were mostly white British, with more females than males. The authors suggested clonal diversity may have been underestimated. Vaccine-associated CD4 TCRs spanned the whole spike protein, with dominant responses in regions 160-218 and 743-854.

The germline ends are 19 bases apart after V is trimmed by 3 bases and J by 5 bases. The CDR3 holds 16 amino acids from the cysteine to the phenylalanine. Left in the record is the CDR3 DNA by itself, 48 bases read in frame from the first base. For CDR1 and CDR2, the germline V gene lists MDHEN and SYDVKM. The CDR3 regions of human TCRbeta chains were subjected to immunosequencing. The paper's data handling went like this. Repertoire TCRs were checked for matches against a reference library of SARS-CoV-2-specific TCRs that had been generated using the MIRA antigen-specificity platform. Breadth was defined as the fraction of unique TCRs that were SARS-CoV-2-associated, and depth was defined as the fraction of total T cells that were SARS-CoV-2-associated. Using the MIRA data, every spike-specific TCR was mapped to the spike region that the TCR reacted to and assigned to either a CD4 or a CD8 class. Log10-transformed breadth and depth values were compared by one-way ANOVA with Sidak's multiple comparisons tests. Not all clones reach the TCRdb copy of this immuneACCESS table, which keeps in-frame sequences only. Checked studies attribute under half of the gap to unresolved V genes and leave the rest unexplained. The V and J calls and clone size come from that table; D and trimming were worked out from the DNA. This sample holds around 220,000 clones; roughly 94% were observed only once. Roughly 1.8% of the sample belongs to the ten largest clones.

In the paper's terms, the time point label means: about 28 days (+/-7) after the second vaccine dose. The treatment or condition label corresponds to: meningococcal conjugate vaccine given as trial control. Samples from vaccinated people were obtained from the UK trials COV001 and COV002, which included a single-blind randomized controlled phase 2/3 trial of AZD1222 (ChAdOx1 nCoV-19) in healthy adults. Trial participant PBMC samples were collected at day 0 and day 28 after the second dose for TCRbeta chain sequencing. As for this clone: No antigen is known for it. The record has no base qualities; no much larger clone is one base away.

In this chain, TRBV28 is recombined with TRBJ2-5; TRBD2 might be the D gene, on 5 matching bases. The sequencing used peripheral blood, collected 28 days after the second dose of the MenACWY control vaccine. The source is an adult who received the MenACWY meningococcal vaccine as a control. The CDR3 reads CASSFGMVADGETQYF. The DNA is as follows: TGTGCCAGCAGTTTCGGGATGGTAGCCGATGGGGAGACCCAGTACTTC.